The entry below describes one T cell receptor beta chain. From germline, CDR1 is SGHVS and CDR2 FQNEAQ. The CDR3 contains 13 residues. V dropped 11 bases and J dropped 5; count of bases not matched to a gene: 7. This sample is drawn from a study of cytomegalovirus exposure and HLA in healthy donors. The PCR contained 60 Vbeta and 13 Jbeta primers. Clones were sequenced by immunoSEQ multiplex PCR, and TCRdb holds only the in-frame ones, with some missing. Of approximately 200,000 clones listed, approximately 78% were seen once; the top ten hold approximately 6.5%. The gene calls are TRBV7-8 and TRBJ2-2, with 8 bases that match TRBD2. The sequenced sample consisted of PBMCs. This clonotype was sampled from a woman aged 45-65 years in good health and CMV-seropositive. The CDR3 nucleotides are TGTGCCGCGAAAAGCGGGGGAACCGGGGAGCTGTTTTTT. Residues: CAAKSGGTGELFF. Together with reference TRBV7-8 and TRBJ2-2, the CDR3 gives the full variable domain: GAGVSQSPRYKVAKRGQDVALRCDPISGHVSLFWYQQALGQGPEFLTYFQNEAQLDKSGLPSDRFFAERPEGSVSTLKIQRTQQEDSAVYLCAAKSGGTGELFFGEGSRLTVL.